These 28 T cell receptor beta chains were sequenced from one sample in a study of blood T cell repertoires in COVID-19. Using immunoSEQ multiplex PCR, the repertoire was profiled, and TCRdb retains in-frame clones only, with some absent. The profile covers under 250,000 clones, with around nine tenths appearing a single time and around 6% taken by the ten largest. Specimen: peripheral blood. The receptors stem from a man in his sixties who had recovered from COVID-19.

The V gene is TRBV20-1, the J gene TRBJ2-5; 10 bases fit TRBD2. Germline V CDR1 and CDR2: DFQATT, SNEGSKA (reference sequence). This CDR3 has 16 residues. V was clipped by 3 bases and J by 7 bases; unmatched bases: 14. In nucleotides, the CDR3 is TGCAGTGCTAGTAGTTCCGGACTAGCGGTTGAAGGGACCCAGTACTTC. This translates into CSASSSGLAVEGTQYF.

J is TRBJ1-2 and V is TRBV25-1; 9 nucleotides match TRBD1. The V gene's germline CDR1 is MGHDK and CDR2 SYGVNS. With V trimmed by 6 bases and J by 1 base, 3 bases remained unmatched. The CDR3 spans 14 residues. The CDR3 loop is CASSSTGGNYGYTF. CDR3 coding DNA: TGTGCCAGCAGCTCGACAGGGGGTAACTATGGCTACACCTTC.

V gene TRBV12-3 or TRBV12-4 combines with J gene TRBJ2-7; D unresolved. V was trimmed by 5 bases and J by 2 bases, leaving 10 bases between them. The CDR3 runs 13 residues. CDR3 residues: CASSAQPAYEQYF. The CDR3 DNA reads TGTGCCAGCAGTGCACAGCCCGCCTACGAGCAGTACTTC.

The rearrangement links TRBV6-1 to TRBJ1-1; 8 positions match TRBD1. Losses at the gene ends were 0 bases for V and 13 bases for J; bases not matched to a gene: 13. The V gene's germline CDR1 is MNHNS and CDR2 SASEGT. This CDR3 is 15 amino acids long. The CDR3 DNA reads TGTGCCAGCAGTGAAGCCGGCAGGGGGCCGACTATTGATTTCTTT. The encoded protein is CASSEAGRGPTIDFF.

The V gene is TRBV7-3, the J gene TRBJ2-7; the D is unclear. The CDR3 spans 13 residues. In germline, CDR1 is SGHTA, CDR2 FQGTGA. V gave up 3 bases and J gave up 1 base, with 7 bases separating them. CDR3 in DNA: TGTGCCAGCAGCTTCGGCGGATCCTACGAGCAGTACTTC. Translating gives CASSFGGSYEQYF.

The chain joins TRBV12-5 to TRBJ1-2, with D possibly matching TRBD1 (6 bases). The germline CDR1 and CDR2 sequences are LGHNT and FRNRAP. This CDR3 contains 19 residues. Trimming pared 0 bases from V and 0 bases from J, leaving 20 bases between. The CDR3: CASGLVAVDRTDPNYGYTF. CDR3 in DNA: TGTGCTAGTGGTTTGGTAGCGGTTGACAGGACCGACCCTAACTATGGCTACACCTTC.

The gene calls are TRBV19 and TRBJ2-7, with 9 nucleotides matching TRBD1. Germline V gene data show CDR1 as LNHDA and CDR2 as SQIVND (reference sequence). The V gene end was trimmed by 5 bases and the J gene end by 2 bases; junction bases not matched to a gene: 7. The CDR3 extends over 15 amino acids. For the CDR3, the DNA is TGTGCCAGTAGTTTGGGGACAGGGCTGCCCTACGAGCAGTACTTC. Its protein is CASSLGTGLPYEQYF. Filled out from reference TRBV19 and TRBJ2-7, the complete variable domain reads DGGITQSPKYLFRKEGQNVTLSCEQNLNHDAMYWYRQDPGQGLRLIYYSQIVNDFQKGDIAEGYSVSREKKESFPLTVTSAQKNPTAFYLCASSLGTGLPYEQYFGPGTRLTVT.

The chain joins TRBV7-3 to TRBJ2-7, with 8 bases fitting TRBD2. The CDR3 length is 14 residues. The germline gives CDR1 SGHTA, CDR2 FQGTGA. V gave up 5 bases and J gave up 1 base; unmatched junction bases: 4. The CDR3 DNA is TGTGCCAGCAGCCGCGGGACTAGTTCCTACGAGCAGTACTTC. It is translated as CASSRGTSSYEQYF.

The chain joins TRBV5-1 to TRBJ2-7; perhaps TRBD2 as D (5 bases). The germline V gene encodes CDR1 SGHRS and CDR2 YFSETQ. V lost 2 bases and J 2 bases, leaving 11 bases between the germline ends. The CDR3 runs 14 residues. The DNA of the CDR3 is TGCGCCAGCAGCTTACGGACCGGGGCCTACGAGCAGTACTTC. It translates to CASSLRTGAYEQYF.

The sample holds one count of this clone. The chain joins TRBV7-3 to TRBJ2-2, with unresolved D. This CDR3 has 14 amino acids. Germline V gene sequence: CDR1 SGHTA, CDR2 FQGTGA. Between the trimmed V and J ends, which lost 5 bases and 0 bases, there was a span of 7 bases. The CDR3 protein is CASSPPTNTGELFF. CDR3 in DNA: TGTGCCAGCAGCCCCCCCACGAACACCGGGGAGCTGTTTTTT.

The sample holds one count of this clone. The rearrangement links TRBV7-2 to TRBJ2-1; TRBD1 matches 9 bases. The CDR3 runs to 15 residues. J lost 12 bases, V lost 3 bases, and 12 bases had no gene match. Germline V gene data show CDR1 as SGHTA and CDR2 as FQGNSA. In DNA form, the CDR3 reads TGTGCCAGCAGCTTCCCCCCGGGACAGGGTCATGGGCAGTTCTTC. Translated, it gives CASSFPPGQGHGQFF.

The chain employs TRBV7-2 and TRBJ2-3; 9 bases are shared with TRBD1. The CDR3 covers 16 residues. From germline, CDR1 is SGHTA and CDR2 FQGNSA. The trim removed 3 bases at V and 5 bases at J, leaving 9 bases unmatched. CDR3 loop: CASSFPGTGLGDTQYF. Here the CDR3 DNA reads TGTGCCAGCAGCTTCCCCGGGACAGGGTTAGGAGATACGCAGTATTTT.

The CDR3 spells CASSFSQNTEAFF. CDR3 nucleotides: TGTGCCAGCAGTTTTAGCCAGAACACTGAAGCTTTCTTT. The genes are TRBV12-3 or TRBV12-4 and TRBJ1-1; D unresolved. This CDR3 is built from 13 residues. Between the trimmed V and J ends, which lost 3 bases and 1 base, there was a span of 6 bases.

The chain couples TRBV10-3 to TRBJ2-5; weak D call: TRBD1 (6 bases). This CDR3 has 14 amino acids. The V gene's germline CDR1 is ENHRY and CDR2 SYGVKD. V lost 4 bases and J 5 bases, leaving 14 bases between the germline ends. CDR3 DNA sequence: TGTGCCATCAGTGTGACAACAAGGGGGGAGACCCAGTACTTC. This gives the protein CAISVTTRGETQYF.

CDR3 region: CASSVGLAGGTDTQYF. Written as DNA, the CDR3 is TGTGCCAGCAGCGTAGGACTAGCGGGGGGCACAGATACGCAGTATTTT. This chain connects TRBV9 to TRBJ2-3, with 12 nucleotides matching TRBD2. With 0 bases clipped from V and 1 base from J, the junction kept 0 bases outside the gene matches. The CDR3 spans 16 residues. Germline loops: CDR1 SGDLS, CDR2 YYNGEE.

V is TRBV7-2 and J is TRBJ2-1; 9 bases are a match to TRBD2. V was pared by 1 base and J by 9 bases, with 4 bases of the junction left unmatched. CDR1 is SGHTA, CDR2 FQGNSA, per germline. The CDR3 spans 14 residues. CDR3 sequence reads: CASSLVRTSVEQFF. For the CDR3, the DNA is TGTGCCAGCAGCTTAGTTAGGACTAGCGTTGAGCAGTTCTTC.

This clone was seen just once. This sequence joins TRBV6-2 or TRBV6-3 and TRBJ1-4; D possibly corresponds to TRBD1 (5 bases). V gave up 4 bases and J gave up 8 bases, with 11 bases separating them. This CDR3 region has 13 residues. Germline V lookup: CDR1 MNHEY, CDR2 SVGEGT. The CDR3 protein is CASSFLGGEKLFF. In nucleotides, the CDR3 is TGTGCCAGCAGTTTTCTCGGGGGAGAAAAACTGTTTTTT.

This chain connects TRBV3-1 (or the pseudogene TRBV3-2) to TRBJ2-7, with D tentatively TRBD2 (7 bases). The CDR3 is 14 residues long. V lost 6 bases, J lost 4 bases, and 16 bases lay in between. CDR1 and CDR2 (germline): LGHDT, YNNKEL (reference sequence). The CDR3 DNA reads as TGTGCCAGCAGAACGGCGGGGGCAGATTACGAGCAGTACTTC. It codes for CASRTAGADYEQYF.

The chain combines TRBV7-2 with TRBJ1-1, with D possibly TRBD1 on 6 matching bases. CDR3 length: 14 amino acids. From germline, CDR1 is SGHTA and CDR2 FQGNSA. Trimming stripped 1 base from V and 3 bases from J, with 9 bases between. This chain's CDR3 is CASSLGQGYTEAFF. For the CDR3, the DNA is TGTGCCAGCAGCTTAGGGCAGGGGTACACTGAAGCTTTCTTT.

The genes are TRBV6-5 and TRBJ1-2, with 7 bases identical to TRBD1. CDR1 and CDR2 (germline): MNHEY, SVGAGI. The CDR3 is made up of 14 amino acids. J was trimmed by 4 bases and V by 2 bases; bases with no gene match: 4. CDR3 bases: TGTGCCAGCAGTTACAAGGCAGGGGGCTATGGCTACACCTTC. Translation gives CASSYKAGGYGYTF.

V and J are TRBV10-1 and TRBJ1-2, with a possible D match to TRBD1 (5 bases). The CDR3 extends over 13 amino acids. Trimming took 9 bases from V and 5 from J, leaving 16 bases between them. Germline-derived CDR1 and CDR2 are WNHNN and SYGVQD (reference sequence). This chain's CDR3 is CARTEGRTYGYTF. The CDR3 coding sequence is TGCGCCAGAACAGAGGGGAGGACTTATGGCTACACCTTC.

This clone was recorded only once. V gene TRBV29-1 combines with J gene TRBJ1-1, with 9 nucleotides matching TRBD1. The germline V gene has CDR1 SQVTM and CDR2 ANQGSEA. The length of the CDR3 is 14 residues. The V and J ends lost 6 bases and 1 base, in that order; junction bases with no gene match: 6. CDR3 nucleotide sequence: TGCAGCGTCCGAACGGACAGGGGGAACACTGAAGCTTTCTTT. Its translation is CSVRTDRGNTEAFF.

This sequence joins TRBV4-1 and TRBJ2-7; TRBD1 matches 7 bases. Germline V lookup: CDR1 MGHRA, CDR2 YSYEKL. This CDR3 is 15 amino acids long. V lost 2 bases to trimming and J lost 7 bases; unmatched junction nucleotides: 11. This CDR3 is CASSQISTGMKEQYF. In DNA form, the CDR3 reads TGCGCCAGCAGCCAAATTTCGACAGGGATGAAGGAGCAGTACTTC.

Only one count was recorded for this clone. The V gene is TRBV6-6, the J gene TRBJ2-5; tentative D call: TRBD1 (5 bases). Germline CDR1 reads MNHNY; CDR2 reads SVGAGI (reference sequence). Between the trimmed V and J ends, which lost 0 bases and 5 bases, there was a span of 10 bases. The CDR3 loop spans 14 amino acids. DNA for the CDR3: TGTGCCAGCAGTTACTCAGACGCAGGGGAGACCCAGTACTTC. It is translated as CASSYSDAGETQYF.

The chain links TRBV19 to TRBJ2-7; the match to TRBD1 covers 8 bases. This CDR3 has 15 amino acids. The ends lost 3 bases at V and 7 bases at J; junction bases unmatched: 11. CDR1 is LNHDA and CDR2 is SQIVND in the germline V gene (reference sequence). CDR3 DNA: TGTGCCAGTAGTATGAAGTGGACAGGGCGGTGGGAGCAGTACTTC. This translates into CASSMKWTGRWEQYF.

The J gene is TRBJ2-2, the V gene TRBV27; 8 nucleotides align to TRBD2. This CDR3 is built from 16 residues. The V gene's germline CDR1 is MNHEY and CDR2 SMNVEV (reference sequence). V shed 2 bases and J 4 bases; nucleotides not matched to a gene: 6. The CDR3: CASSLNRLAGTGELFF. In nucleotides, the CDR3 is TGTGCCAGCAGTTTAAACCGGCTAGCGGGCACCGGGGAGCTGTTTTTT.

The rearrangement links TRBV12-5 to TRBJ1-6; TRBD1 is a possible D gene (6 bases). The CDR3 totals 15 residues. Trimming removed 6 bases from V and 4 bases from J, with 13 bases in between. Germline V gene data show CDR1 as LGHNT and CDR2 as FRNRAP. The CDR3 DNA is TGTGCTAGTGGGCAAGGACAGACATATAATTCACCCCTCCACTTT. It encodes CASGQGQTYNSPLHF.

V and J are TRBV6-5 and TRBJ1-2, with D unclear. V shed 6 bases and J shed 7 bases, with 15 bases lying between them. The CDR3 length is 13 residues. Germline V gene sequence: CDR1 MNHEY, CDR2 SVGAGI. The CDR3: CASRASGISGYTF. In DNA, the CDR3 is TGTGCCAGCAGAGCGAGCGGTATAAGTGGCTACACCTTC.